These T cell receptor beta chains were read from a single sample in a study of cytomegalovirus exposure and HLA in healthy donors. Generated by immunoSEQ multiplex PCR, the TCRdb table keeps only in-frame clones and is missing some. The table lists about 200,000 clones, over 60% of them singletons. The sequenced material came from PBMCs. Every receptor here comes from a woman in her 30s in good health and CMV-seropositive. The CDR3 runs from the conserved cysteine through the conserved F or W. The D gene is left open where the match is weak. Size is omitted from some rows. Given values are once, few, many or a class for expanded clones.

d_call,v_call,j_call,clone_size,cdr3_nt,cdr3_aa
.,TRBV7-2,TRBJ2-7,.,TGTGCCAGCAGCCCCCGACTGACGACCTCCTACGAGCAGTACTTC,CASSPRLTTSYEQYF
TRBD2,TRBV27,TRBJ2-1,few,TGTGCCAGCAGTTTATCAGGGACTAGCGGGAGGAATGAGCAGTTCTTC,CASSLSGTSGRNEQFF
TRBD1,TRBV7-8,TRBJ2-1,once,TGTGCCAGCAGCCGACAGGGGAATTACAATGAGCAGTTCTTC,CASSRQGNYNEQFF
TRBD2,TRBV2,TRBJ2-2,.,TGTGCCAGCAGTGAAAGGTCCGGGGGGATAAGGAACACCGGGGAGCTGTTTTTT,CASSERSGGIRNTGELFF
TRBD2,TRBV7-9,TRBJ2-1,.,TGTGCCAGCAGCCCAGGACTAGCCTGGAATGAGCAGTTCTTC,CASSPGLAWNEQFF
TRBD1,TRBV2,TRBJ1-5,.,TGTGCCAGCAGCTCCGGGACAGAATATCAGCCCCAGCATTTT,CASSSGTEYQPQHF
TRBD1,TRBV5-1,TRBJ1-5,.,TGCGCCAGCAGCTTGGAACAGGGGGGAGGGCAGCCCCAGCATTTT,CASSLEQGGGQPQHF
.,TRBV20-1,TRBJ2-7,.,TGCAGTGCGCACAGGGTCAGCGAGCAGTACTTC,CSAHRVSEQYF
.,TRBV5-1,TRBJ1-2,.,TGCGCCAGCAGCTTGGCCCACAGGGTGTATGGCTACACCTTC,CASSLAHRVYGYTF
TRBD1,TRBV5-1,TRBJ2-7,.,TGCGCCAGCAGTAGAACAGGGGGCTCCTACGAGCAGTACTTC,CASSRTGGSYEQYF
TRBD1,TRBV18,TRBJ1-5,few,TGTGCCAGCTCACCGGACAGGGGTGGCAATCAGCCCCAGCATTTT,CASSPDRGGNQPQHF
.,TRBV6-5,TRBJ2-5,.,TGTGCCAGCAGTGGGCGAAACCAAGAGACCCAGTACTTC,CASSGRNQETQYF
.,TRBV6-5,TRBJ1-5,.,TGTGCCAGCAGACGGACAGTGAATAGCAATCAGCCCCAGCATTTT,CASRRTVNSNQPQHF
.,TRBV28,TRBJ1-2,.,TGTGCCAGCAGTTTGTCAGGGTATGGCTACACCTTC,CASSLSGYGYTF
.,TRBV2,TRBJ1-5,.,TGTGCCAGCAGTGAGGGACTACTCAATCAGCCCCAGCATTTT,CASSEGLLNQPQHF
.,TRBV6-1,TRBJ1-3,.,TGTGCCAGCCTCCCGGGGATCGGAAACACCATATATTTT,CASLPGIGNTIYF
TRBD2,TRBV14,TRBJ2-3,.,TGTGCCAGCAGCCAAACGACTAGCGGGGGCTATACGCAGTATTTT,CASSQTTSGGYTQYF
TRBD1,TRBV27,TRBJ2-3,.,TGTGCCAGCAGTCACCGGGACAGGGCGAGGGCCTATACGCAGTATTTT,CASSHRDRARAYTQYF
.,TRBV7-2,TRBJ1-1,.,TGTGCCAGCAGGTGGGGGGGGCCGATCACTGAAGCTTTCTTT,CASRWGGPITEAFF
TRBD1,TRBV7-2,TRBJ2-7,.,TGTGCCAGCAGCTTCGGACAGGGAGGCGAGCAGTACTTC,CASSFGQGGEQYF
.,TRBV6-5,TRBJ1-2,.,TGTGCCAGCAGTTACTCGACAGGCCGAAGCTACACCTTC,CASSYSTGRSYTF
TRBD2,TRBV28,TRBJ2-1,once,TGTGCCAGCAGTTTGTCTAGCGGGAGGGACGATGAGCAGTTCTTC,CASSLSSGRDDEQFF